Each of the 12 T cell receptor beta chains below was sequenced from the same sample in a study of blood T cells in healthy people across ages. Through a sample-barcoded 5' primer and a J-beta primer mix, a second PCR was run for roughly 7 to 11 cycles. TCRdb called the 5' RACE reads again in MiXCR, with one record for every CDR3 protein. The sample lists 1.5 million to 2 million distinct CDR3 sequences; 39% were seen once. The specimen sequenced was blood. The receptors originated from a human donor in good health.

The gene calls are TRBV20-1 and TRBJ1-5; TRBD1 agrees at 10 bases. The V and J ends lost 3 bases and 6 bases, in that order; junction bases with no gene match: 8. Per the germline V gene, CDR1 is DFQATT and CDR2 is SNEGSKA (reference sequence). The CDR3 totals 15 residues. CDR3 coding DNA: TGCAGTGCTAGCGAACTGACAGGGGGCAGTCAGCCCCAGCATTTT. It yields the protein CSASELTGGSQPQHF.

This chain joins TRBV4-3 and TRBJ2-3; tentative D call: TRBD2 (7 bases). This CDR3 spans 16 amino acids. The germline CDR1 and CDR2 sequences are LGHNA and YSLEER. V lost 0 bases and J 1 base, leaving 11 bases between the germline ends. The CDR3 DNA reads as TGCGCCAGCAGCCAAGAGGGAGGGGGGCGCACAGATACGCAGTATTTT. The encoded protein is CASSQEGGGRTDTQYF.

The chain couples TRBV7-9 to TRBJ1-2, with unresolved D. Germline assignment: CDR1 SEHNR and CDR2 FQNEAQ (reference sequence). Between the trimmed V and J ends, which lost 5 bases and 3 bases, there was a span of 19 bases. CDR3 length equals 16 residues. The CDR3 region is CASSPRSGNSYYGYTF. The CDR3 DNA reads TGTGCCAGCAGCCCCCGATCCGGGAACAGCTACTATGGCTACACCTTC.

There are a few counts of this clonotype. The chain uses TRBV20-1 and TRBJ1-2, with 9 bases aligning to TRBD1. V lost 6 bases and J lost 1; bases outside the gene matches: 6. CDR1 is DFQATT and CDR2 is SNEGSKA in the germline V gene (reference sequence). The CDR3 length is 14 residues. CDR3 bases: TGCAGTGCAAAAGGGGACAGGGTTAACTATGGCTACACCTTC. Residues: CSAKGDRVNYGYTF.

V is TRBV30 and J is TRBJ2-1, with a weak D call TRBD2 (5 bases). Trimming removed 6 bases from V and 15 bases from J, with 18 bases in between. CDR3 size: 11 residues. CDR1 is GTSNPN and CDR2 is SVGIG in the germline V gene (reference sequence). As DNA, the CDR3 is TGTGCCTGCGAACGGGCCCGCGGGCTGTTCTTC. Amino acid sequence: CACERARGLFF.

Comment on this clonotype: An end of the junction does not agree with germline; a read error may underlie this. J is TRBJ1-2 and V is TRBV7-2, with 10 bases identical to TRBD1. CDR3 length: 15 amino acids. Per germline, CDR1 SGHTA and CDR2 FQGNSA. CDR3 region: CASSLGDRGRGGCTF. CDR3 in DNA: TGTGCCAGCAGCTTAGGCGACAGGGGGCGCGGTGGCTGCACCTTC.

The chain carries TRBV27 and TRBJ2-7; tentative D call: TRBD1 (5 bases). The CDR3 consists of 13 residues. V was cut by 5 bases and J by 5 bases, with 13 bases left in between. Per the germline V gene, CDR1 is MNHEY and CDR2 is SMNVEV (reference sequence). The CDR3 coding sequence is TGTGCCAGCAGTCCAGGACCAGGGAACGAGCAGTACTTC. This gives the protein CASSPGPGNEQYF.

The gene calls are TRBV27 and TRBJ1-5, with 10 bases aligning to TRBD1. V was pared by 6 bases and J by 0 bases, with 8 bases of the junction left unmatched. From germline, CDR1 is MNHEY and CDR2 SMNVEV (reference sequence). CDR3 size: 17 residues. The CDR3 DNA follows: TGTGCCAGCAGCCTGACAGGGGGCCTGTTTAGCAATCAGCCCCAGCATTTT. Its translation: CASSLTGGLFSNQPQHF.

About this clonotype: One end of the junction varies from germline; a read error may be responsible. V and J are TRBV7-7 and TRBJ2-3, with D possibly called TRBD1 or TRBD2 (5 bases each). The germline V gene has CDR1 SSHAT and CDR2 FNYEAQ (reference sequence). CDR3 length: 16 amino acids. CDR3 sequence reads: CASSLGDGPGTDTQYF. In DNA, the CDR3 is TGTGCTAGCAGCTTAGGGGACGGCCCAGGGACAGATACGCAGTATTTT.

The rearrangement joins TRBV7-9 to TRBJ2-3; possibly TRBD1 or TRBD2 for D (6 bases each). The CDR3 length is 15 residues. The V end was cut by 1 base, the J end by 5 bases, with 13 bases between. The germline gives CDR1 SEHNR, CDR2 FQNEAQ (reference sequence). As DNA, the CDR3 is TGTGCCAGCAGCTTAGAGTGGGGGGCAAGAGATACGCAGTATTTT. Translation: CASSLEWGARDTQYF.

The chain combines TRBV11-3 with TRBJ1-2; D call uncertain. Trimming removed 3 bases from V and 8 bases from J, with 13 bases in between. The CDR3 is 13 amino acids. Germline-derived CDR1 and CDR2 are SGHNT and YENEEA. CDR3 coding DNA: TGTGCCAGCAGCTTCGGCTGGTCTTCCGGCTACACCTTC. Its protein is CASSFGWSSGYTF. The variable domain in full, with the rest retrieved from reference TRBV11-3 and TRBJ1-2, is EAGVVQSPRYKIIEKKQPVAFWCNPISGHNTLYWYLQNLGQGPELLIRYENEEAVDDSQLPKDRFSAERLKGVDSTLKIQPAELGDSAVYLCASSFGWSSGYTFGSGTRLTVV.

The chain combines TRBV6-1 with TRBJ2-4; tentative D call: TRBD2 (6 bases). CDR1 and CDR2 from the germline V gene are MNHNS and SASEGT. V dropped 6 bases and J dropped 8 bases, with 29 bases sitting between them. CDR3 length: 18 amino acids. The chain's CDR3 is CASSQPPEGPGDGDIQYF. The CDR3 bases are TGTGCCAGCAGCCAACCGCCCGAAGGACCGGGAGACGGGGACATTCAGTACTTC.